The entry that follows covers one TCR beta chain sequence. Its target is unknown. Germline V gene lookup returns CDR1 GTSNPN and CDR2 SVGIG (reference sequence). The CDR3 is 14 amino acids. V gave up 3 bases and J gave up 7 bases, with 16 bases separating them. PCR involved 60 Vbeta and 13 Jbeta primers. Assay used: immunoSEQ multiplex PCR; TCRdb lists only in-frame clones, some missing. This sample's table reports fewer than 110,000 clones. The data derive from a study of cytomegalovirus exposure and HLA in healthy donors. Study results and caveats: Overall, under 200 TCR beta chains were annotated as cytomegalovirus-associated.

The chain joins TRBV30 to TRBJ2-1; tentatively, D is TRBD2 (6 bases). This clonotype was obtained from a man aged 35-49 years in good health and CMV-seronegative. Sequenced input: PBMCs. The CDR3 bases are TGTGCCTGGAGCGTTAGCGGCCTGAAAAATGAGCAGTTCTTC. This encodes CAWSVSGLKNEQFF. The full variable domain, with the rest looked up from reference TRBV30 and TRBJ2-1, is SQTIHQWPATLVQPVGSPLSLECTVEGTSNPNLYWYRQAAGRGLQLLFYSVGIGQISSEVPQNLSASRPQDRQFILSSKKLLLSDSGFYLCAWSVSGLKNEQFFGPGTRLTVL.